This entry concerns a single T cell receptor beta chain. The antigen remains undetermined. An end of the junction does not agree with germline; a read error may underlie this. The study co-extracted DNA and RNA from 20-30 mg of unsorted bulk tissue. This sample was included in a study of tumor-infiltrating lymphocytes in primary liver carcinoma. About the study: Sequenced samples came back with roughly 3.65 to 7.13 million productive TCRbeta reads, and the counts looked alike across tissue types. Study findings and constraints: Only about 7.5-24% of top clones showed up in all five tumor regions.

With 400 to 550 ng total RNA as template and a constant-region primer, TCR beta cDNA was made. Sequencing libraries for TCR beta derived from three nested multiplex PCR rounds that used slightly modified ARM-PCR. TCRdb re-called the multiplex PCR reads through MiXCR, storing one row per CDR3 protein. The sample has 44,000 or so distinct CDR3 sequences, 71% seen once. The receptor was isolated from a middle-aged man with primary liver carcinoma and hepatitis B virus infection. Sequenced sample: liver tumor tissue from sampling region 5. Subset specified: tumor region T5, tumor centre.

The CDR3 protein is CASSQVGWENTGELFF. In DNA, the CDR3 is TGTGCCAGCAGTCAAGTCGGGTGGGAGAACACCGGGGAGCTGTTTTTT. V and J are TRBV4-2 and TRBJ2-2; D remains unclear. The CDR3 spans 16 residues. Germline assignment: CDR1 LGHNA and CDR2 YNFKEQ.